The rows below give T cell receptor beta chains drawn from one sample of a study of OX40 agonist ivuxolimab in advanced cancers. Clones were read by immunoSEQ multiplex PCR, and TCRdb kept only the in-frame ones, dropping some. The repertoire consists of tens of thousands of clones, with less than 90% occurring once and the leading ten covering under 0.55%. The sequenced sample was CD4+ or CD8+ T cells sorted from blood, obtained in a trial of the OX40 agonist ivuxolimab. These receptors originate from an adult with an advanced solid tumor such as melanoma, head and neck, liver or kidney cancer. Each CDR3 is given with its conserved first and last residue. Fields, in order: D gene, J gene, V gene, CDR3 protein. The D gene is left open where the match is weak.

D gene: NA
J gene: TRBJ2-1
V gene: TRBV10-3
CDR3 protein: CAISDQGGANSYNEQFF

D gene: TRBD1
J gene: TRBJ2-3
V gene: TRBV7-9
CDR3 protein: CASSRDRAGDTQYF

D gene: TRBD1
J gene: TRBJ1-6
V gene: TRBV6-5
CDR3 protein: CASSYSTGTGGSPLHF

D gene: NA
J gene: TRBJ2-7
V gene: TRBV7-2
CDR3 protein: CASSLWRRSSYEQYF

D gene: NA
J gene: TRBJ1-2
V gene: TRBV5-4
CDR3 protein: CASSLTGGYTF

D gene: NA
J gene: TRBJ1-2
V gene: TRBV30
CDR3 protein: CAWKALGKVGYTF

D gene: NA
J gene: TRBJ2-7
V gene: TRBV2
CDR3 protein: CASSDRGLPGEQYF

D gene: TRBD1
J gene: TRBJ2-2
V gene: TRBV9
CDR3 protein: CASSVGTARQGSGELFF

D gene: TRBD1
J gene: TRBJ1-4
V gene: TRBV6-5
CDR3 protein: CASRGQVENEKLFF

D gene: NA
J gene: TRBJ1-3
V gene: TRBV2
CDR3 protein: CASSTQVSGNTIYF

D gene: TRBD1
J gene: TRBJ1-2
V gene: TRBV6-6
CDR3 protein: CASRQPGTGDYGYTF

D gene: TRBD2
J gene: TRBJ2-1
V gene: TRBV4-2
CDR3 protein: CASSPHGTSGGNEQFF

D gene: NA
J gene: TRBJ2-5
V gene: TRBV18
CDR3 protein: CASSPYQETQYF

D gene: TRBD1
J gene: TRBJ1-5
V gene: TRBV19
CDR3 protein: CASSPGQVTDQPQHF

D gene: TRBD1
J gene: TRBJ2-1
V gene: TRBV6-4
CDR3 protein: CASDSRDRAYNEQFF

D gene: NA
J gene: TRBJ2-7
V gene: TRBV6-5
CDR3 protein: CASSVGADSSYEQYF

D gene: NA
J gene: TRBJ2-7
V gene: TRBV2
CDR3 protein: CASRGAIYEQYF

D gene: NA
J gene: TRBJ1-1
V gene: TRBV19
CDR3 protein: CASSVARGTTEAFF

D gene: TRBD1
J gene: TRBJ1-5
V gene: TRBV28
CDR3 protein: CASTPSTGEQPQHF

D gene: NA
J gene: TRBJ2-3
V gene: TRBV5-4
CDR3 protein: CASSFREAVTDTQYF

D gene: NA
J gene: TRBJ2-2
V gene: TRBV4-2
CDR3 protein: CASSQEPQGITGELFF

D gene: NA
J gene: TRBJ2-3
V gene: TRBV9
CDR3 protein: CASSVGTASDTQYF

D gene: NA
J gene: TRBJ2-7
V gene: TRBV7-8
CDR3 protein: CASRRSSSYEQYF

D gene: TRBD2
J gene: TRBJ2-1
V gene: TRBV10-2
CDR3 protein: CASSDRSGRAYNEQFF

D gene: TRBD1
J gene: TRBJ2-7
V gene: TRBV6-5
CDR3 protein: CASSYSGQGAYEQYF

D gene: TRBD1
J gene: TRBJ2-5
V gene: TRBV5-1
CDR3 protein: CASSPQGQGGEQYF

D gene: NA
J gene: TRBJ2-1
V gene: TRBV5-4
CDR3 protein: CASSLQGYYNEQFF

D gene: NA
J gene: TRBJ1-5
V gene: TRBV30
CDR3 protein: CAWSVVGNQPQHF

D gene: TRBD1
J gene: TRBJ1-5
V gene: TRBV27
CDR3 protein: CASSRQGYSNQPQHF

D gene: NA
J gene: TRBJ1-1
V gene: TRBV29-1
CDR3 protein: CSVEENTEAFF

D gene: NA
J gene: TRBJ1-3
V gene: TRBV6-5
CDR3 protein: CASGKSSGNTIYF

D gene: TRBD1
J gene: TRBJ1-5
V gene: TRBV7-2
CDR3 protein: CASSGQGSGQPQHF